This paragraph covers one T cell receptor beta chain sequence. This receptor's antigen is unknown. Base qualities were left out, and no much larger clone turns up one base away. The sample is drawn from a study of blood T cell repertoires in COVID-19 (TCRdb year 2020). Looking at the study overall: Samples from collaborators originated in the United States, Italy and Spain and spanned both the acute and convalescent phases of COVID-19. The material from the prospective study consisted of cDNA or gDNA derived from T cells, B-cell-depleted T cells, or PBMCs. The dataset comprised deeply sampled blood TCRbeta repertoires from subjects exposed to, actively infected with, or recovered from COVID-19. The repertoires were released in a freely available public database meant as a resource for research on the immune response to SARS-CoV-2. Samples came from the ongoing ImmuneRACE study (first 160 participants) plus 1,254 subjects from 6 global collaborators. Nearly every sample came with metadata listing a de-identified subject ID, COVID-19 status, age in years and sex. Where available, HLA class I and class II types were obtained from metadata supplied by the sample provider rather than from assay-based typing.

One collaborating source in Seattle enrolled patients while the patients were actively infected and followed the patients over time throughout the course of disease. Collaborating institutions collected whole blood in K2EDTA tubes following their own protocols. For TCRbeta analysis, collaborators shipped samples in one of three forms: frozen whole blood, isolated PBMCs, or DNA extracted from either of those sample types. CDR1 MNHEY and CDR2 SVGAGI were looked up in the germline V gene. V sheds 0 bases and J sheds 1 base, leaving 9 bases between their ends. Its CDR3 holds 15 amino acids, cysteine through phenylalanine. The CDR3 DNA has 45 bases and is translated from base 1. Results and caveats for the whole study, not just this receptor: The amount of clinical and demographic metadata varied by source and participant and was provided uncurated.

The immunoSEQ Assay, a bias-controlled multiplex PCR, was used to amplify TCRbeta CDR3 regions from genomic DNA. The authors' analysis ran thus. The number of nucleated cells in each sample was estimated from the amplification of reference gene primers within the assay. Sequence reads were collapsed and filtered to measure the absolute abundance of every unique TCRbeta CDR3 rearrangement. For each sample, productive Simpson clonality was calculated by taking the square root of Simpson's diversity index across productive rearrangements. The table was pulled from immuneACCESS by TCRdb, which kept in-frame rearrangements only. Such tables lose some clones; where checked, under half of the loss comes from unresolved V genes, and the rest has no known cause. That table supplies the V and J calls and clone size; D and trimming were determined from the DNA. Across this sample there are fewer than 150,000 clones, with 75% to 90% seen only once. Together, the top ten hold around 6% of the sample.

The TCR sequence derives from a woman aged 60-70 years with COVID-19, enrolled during active disease. The rearranged segments are TRBV6-5 and TRBJ1-1; the D gene assignment is ambiguous. Sequenced: peripheral blood. Here is the DNA: TGTGCCAGCAGTTACTCTCCTGGAGGGAACACTGAAGCTTTCTTT. Translated, this gives CASSYSPGGNTEAFF.